These 18 T cell receptor beta chains originate from one sample sequenced in a study of cytomegalovirus exposure and HLA in healthy donors. It was with 60 Vbeta and 13 Jbeta primers that the PCR ran. Assay used: immunoSEQ multiplex PCR; TCRdb lists only in-frame clones, some missing. The table records under 250,000 clones, 70% to 80% of them present only once. What was sequenced was PBMCs. Receptor source: a male donor in good health and CMV-seronegative.

This clone appeared a single time. The chain joins TRBV28 to TRBJ1-2; a weak D match, TRBD1 (5 bases). Trimming shortened V by 6 bases and J by 4 bases, and 15 bases separated the two germline ends. CDR1 is MDHEN, CDR2 SYDVKM, per germline. The CDR3 totals 14 residues. CDR3 DNA: TGTGCCAGCAGGACCTCACAGGTTTTCTATGGCTACACCTTC. It translates to CASRTSQVFYGYTF.

V is TRBV19 and J is TRBJ1-1; a weak D match, TRBD1 (6 bases). The germline V and J ends were trimmed by 3 bases and 8 bases, with 19 bases remaining between them. Per germline, CDR1 LNHDA and CDR2 SQIVND (reference sequence). The CDR3 loop spans 15 amino acids. CDR3 DNA sequence: TGTGCCAGTAGTATGGACCCAGCAGACAGGAGAGAAGCTTTCTTT. It specifies CASSMDPADRREAFF.

The chain uses TRBV2 and TRBJ2-5, with 7 bases aligning to TRBD2. The J call may be incorrect, as the DNA end agrees better with TRBJ2-7. Germline CDR1 reads SNHLY; CDR2 reads FYNNEI. This CDR3 is 14 amino acids long. CDR3 sequence: CASSGLAPSSEQYF. CDR3 DNA: TGTGCCAGCAGTGGACTAGCCCCCTCAAGCGAGCAGTACTTC.

The genes are TRBV18 and TRBJ1-1, with D unresolved. There are 14 residues in the CDR3. Looked up from germline, CDR1 is KGHSH and CDR2 is LQKENI. V was pared by 2 bases and J by 5 bases, with 12 bases between. The CDR3 region is CASSPRGRGTEAFF. The CDR3 DNA is TGTGCCAGCTCACCAAGAGGCCGAGGTACTGAAGCTTTCTTT.

The DNA of the CDR3 is TGTGCCAGCAGCGTAGGGAGAGTGAACACCGGGGAGCTGTTTTTT. Its protein is CASSVGRVNTGELFF. The chain combines TRBV9 with TRBJ2-2; D not resolved. The germline V gene encodes CDR1 SGDLS and CDR2 YYNGEE. Trimming pared 0 bases from V and 1 base from J, leaving 7 bases between. The CDR3 is 15 residues long. Drawing the rest from reference TRBV9 and TRBJ2-2, the complete variable domain is DSGVTQTPKHLITATGQRVTLRCSPRSGDLSVYWYQQSLDQGLQFLIQYYNGEERAKGNILERFSAQQFPDLHSELNLSSLELGDSALYFCASSVGRVNTGELFFGEGSRLTVL.

Concerning this clone itself: The junction departs from germline at one end; a sequencing error may be responsible. The V and J genes are TRBV7-7 and TRBJ2-2; no definite D call. Germline loops: CDR1 SSHAT, CDR2 FNYEAQ (reference sequence). This CDR3 has 14 residues. The CDR3 DNA is TGTGCTAGCAGCCCGGTGGTGAACACCGGGGAGCTGTTTTTT. As protein: CASSPVVNTGELFF.

The CDR3, as DNA: TGTGCCAGTAGTGGAGGACTAGATCCAGGCAACGAGCAGTACTTC. It yields the protein CASSGGLDPGNEQYF. V is TRBV19 and J is TRBJ2-7, with 7 nucleotides matching TRBD2. Germline-derived CDR1 and CDR2 are LNHDA and SQIVND (reference sequence). CDR3 size: 15 residues. Unmatched junction bases numbered 12, after V lost 5 bases and J lost 5 bases. The variable domain in full, with the rest retrieved from reference TRBV19 and TRBJ2-7, is DGGITQSPKYLFRKEGQNVTLSCEQNLNHDAMYWYRQDPGQGLRLIYYSQIVNDFQKGDIAEGYSVSREKKESFPLTVTSAQKNPTAFYLCASSGGLDPGNEQYFGPGTRLTVT.

The V and J genes are TRBV19 and TRBJ1-5, with 9 bases matching TRBD1. CDR3 length: 15 amino acids. V dropped 5 bases and J dropped 4; count of bases not matched to a gene: 6. Germline V gene lookup returns CDR1 LNHDA and CDR2 SQIVND (reference sequence). CDR3 residues: CASSLQGAGNQPQHF. CDR3 nucleotides: TGTGCCAGTAGTCTACAGGGGGCTGGGAATCAGCCCCAGCATTTT.

CDR3 nucleotides: TGTGCCAGCAGCCAGGGACAGGGATCCGAGCAGTACTTC. This codes for CASSQGQGSEQYF. The chain uses TRBV14 and TRBJ2-7; 9 bases match TRBD1. Germline lookup yields CDR1 SGHDN and CDR2 FVKESK. After removal of 3 bases from V and 6 bases from J, the junction contained 3 bases not matched to a gene. The CDR3 spans 13 residues.

In the case of this clone: Relative to the germline gene, one junction end is altered; a read error may explain this. The V and J genes are TRBV5-1 and TRBJ1-2; the match to TRBD1 covers 8 bases. Germline V gene sequence: CDR1 SGHRS, CDR2 YFSETQ. The CDR3 covers 12 residues. In DNA, the CDR3 is TGCGCCAGCAGCGTGGGACAGGCGGCTCTAGCCTTC. Its protein product is CASSVGQAALAF.

The chain employs TRBV28 and TRBJ1-2; possible D gene TRBD1, 5 bases. V gave up 3 bases and J gave up 7 bases, with 9 bases separating them. CDR3 length: 12 amino acids. Germline V CDR1 and CDR2: MDHEN, SYDVKM. CDR3: CASSLVGLGYTF. The CDR3 DNA is TGTGCCAGCAGTTTGGTGGGGCTTGGCTACACCTTC.

The chain uses TRBV7-2 and TRBJ1-5, with 7 bases lining up with TRBD1. The CDR3 has 15 residues. The germline V gene encodes CDR1 SGHTA and CDR2 FQGNSA. The junction had 11 bases not matched to a gene; V was cut back by 5 bases and J by 7 bases. CDR3 amino acids: CASSPWQGVGQPQHF. CDR3 nucleotide sequence: TGTGCCAGCAGCCCGTGGCAGGGGGTTGGGCAGCCCCAGCATTTT.

Points on this clone: One end of the junction fails to match germline, which may point to a read error. This sequence joins TRBV6-1 and TRBJ2-7; 9 positions agree with TRBD2. Germline CDR1 reads MNHNS; CDR2 reads SASEGT. The CDR3 has 17 residues. The CDR3 reads CAISEGETKRGVYEQYF. The CDR3, as DNA: TGTGCCATCAGTGAGGGGGAGACCAAGCGGGGGGTCTACGAGCAGTACTTC.

The V and J genes are TRBV6-5 and TRBJ2-5; 8 positions agree with TRBD1. The assigned J gene may be wrong: the sequence end matches TRBJ2-7 better. Germline V gene data show CDR1 as MNHEY and CDR2 as SVGAGI. This CDR3 is 14 amino acids long. In nucleotides, the CDR3 is TGTGCCAGCAGTCTTCAGGGGGCGCGATACGAGCAGTACTTC. This encodes CASSLQGARYEQYF.

There are a few counts of this clone. The chain is built from TRBV29-1 and TRBJ1-1; 8 bases match TRBD1. The V segment lost 3 bases and the J segment 5 bases; nucleotides outside the gene matches: 2. Looked up from germline, CDR1 is SQVTM and CDR2 is ANQGSEA. The CDR3 contains 12 residues. CDR3 protein: CSVDRGRTEAFF. For the CDR3, the DNA is TGCAGCGTTGACAGGGGGCGGACTGAAGCTTTCTTT. Together with reference TRBV29-1 and TRBJ1-1, the CDR3 gives the full variable domain: SAVISQKPSRDICQRGTSLTIQCQVDSQVTMMFWYRQQPGQSLTLIATANQGSEATYESGFVIDKFPISRPNLTFSTLTVSNMSPEDSSIYLCSVDRGRTEAFFGQGTRLTVV.

The rearrangement links TRBV5-6 to TRBJ2-7, with unresolved D. This CDR3 has 12 amino acids. CDR1 and CDR2 from the germline V gene are SGHDT and YYEEEE. V shed 1 base and J shed 3 bases, with 5 bases lying between them. The CDR3 spells CASSLNNYEQYF. The DNA of the CDR3 is TGTGCCAGCAGCTTGAACAACTACGAGCAGTACTTC.

This clone was seen a few times. The chain joins TRBV30 to TRBJ2-7; D gene ambiguous. The germline gives CDR1 GTSNPN, CDR2 SVGIG (reference sequence). Trimming stripped 0 bases from V and 1 base from J, with 10 bases between. This CDR3 is 14 amino acids long. The CDR3 here is CAWSVSPLSYEQYF. The CDR3 nucleotides read TGTGCCTGGAGTGTATCCCCTCTATCCTACGAGCAGTACTTC.

The chain links TRBV6-5 to TRBJ2-7; D unclear. Germline loops: CDR1 MNHEY, CDR2 SVGAGI. V gave up 6 bases and J gave up 3 bases, with 9 bases separating them. The CDR3 covers 12 residues. CDR3 in amino acids: CASSPGDYEQYF. The CDR3 DNA follows: TGTGCCAGCAGCCCCGGAGACTACGAGCAGTACTTC.